This T cell receptor beta chain was documented in a study of a mutant IDH1 vaccine in newly diagnosed glioma. The count of this clone is one. As yet, its antigen is unknown. Per the germline V gene, CDR1 is SGHKS and CDR2 is YYEKEE (reference sequence). Unmatched junction bases numbered 9, after V lost 7 bases and J lost 11 bases. The length of the CDR3 is 13 residues. General study points: Alterations occurring in top peripheral T cell clonotypes seemed unrelated to pseudoprogression.

Repertoires were generated with immunoSEQ multiplex PCR, while TCRdb's copy carries only in-frame clones and drops some. The sample has 15,000 or so clones; around 95% are singletons. The time point: baseline, week 1 (first vaccination visit). Treatment denoted: pre-vaccination baseline after standard-of-care therapy. Each of the donors came in with new WHO grade 3 or 4 astrocytomas that were IDH1-mutant and ATRX-lost. The source is a woman aged 18-29 years with glioma. Some clones in this sample may be carry-over from other donors' samples. The chain uses TRBV5-5 and TRBJ2-5; 12 bases align to TRBD1. The sample consisted of peripheral blood mononuclear cells (PBMCs), taken from a glioma patient treated with radiotherapy, temozolomide or both. The CDR3 DNA is TGTGCCAGCTCCGGGACAGGGGGCCAGGAGCAGTACTTC. Residues: CASSGTGGQEQYF.